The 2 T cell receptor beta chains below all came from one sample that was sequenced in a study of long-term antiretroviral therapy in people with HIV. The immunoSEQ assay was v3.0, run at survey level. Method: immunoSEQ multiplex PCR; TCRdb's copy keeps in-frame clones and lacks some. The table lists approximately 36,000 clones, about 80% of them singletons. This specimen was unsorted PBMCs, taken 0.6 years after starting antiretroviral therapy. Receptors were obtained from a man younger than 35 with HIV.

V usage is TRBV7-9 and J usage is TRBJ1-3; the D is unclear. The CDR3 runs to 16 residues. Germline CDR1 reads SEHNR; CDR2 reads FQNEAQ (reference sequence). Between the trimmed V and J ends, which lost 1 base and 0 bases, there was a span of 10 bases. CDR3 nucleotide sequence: TGTGCCAGCAGCTTAGGACCCCCGGTCTCTGGAAACACCATATATTTT. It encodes CASSLGPPVSGNTIYF.

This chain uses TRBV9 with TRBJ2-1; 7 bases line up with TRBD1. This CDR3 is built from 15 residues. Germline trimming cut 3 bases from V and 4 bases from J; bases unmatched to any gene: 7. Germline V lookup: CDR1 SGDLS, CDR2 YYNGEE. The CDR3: CASSGDRGLYNEQFF. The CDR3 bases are TGTGCCAGCAGCGGGGATAGGGGGCTTTACAATGAGCAGTTCTTC.